This is a list of T cell receptor beta chains from one sample in a study of cytomegalovirus exposure and HLA in healthy donors. Sequencing used immunoSEQ multiplex PCR; TCRdb keeps in-frame clones, though not all of them. The sample lists around 200,000 clones; less than 85% were seen once. The sample taken for sequencing was PBMCs. The receptors were sampled from a man aged 25-45 years in good health and CMV-seropositive. The CDR3 runs from the conserved cysteine through the conserved F or W. The D gene is left open where the match is weak. Not all rows give a size; the values are once, few, many and, for expanded clones, a class.

TRBJ2-2 NA NA TRBV25-1 CASQGGGGELFF TGTGCCAGCCAGGGAGGCGGCGGGGAGCTGTTTTTT
TRBJ2-7 TRBD2 NA TRBV5-6 CACGRGRGSYEQYF TGTGCCTGCGGGAGGGGAAGGGGCTCCTACGAGCAGTACTTC
TRBJ1-1 NA NA TRBV18 CASSPRAWDTEAFF TGTGCCAGCTCACCCAGGGCTTGGGACACTGAAGCTTTCTTT
TRBJ2-3 NA NA TRBV5-4 CASSLRDNTDTQYF TGTGCCAGCAGCCTGAGGGACAACACAGATACGCAGTATTTT
TRBJ2-3 NA once TRBV4-3 CASSQSVASTDTQYF TGCGCCAGCAGTCAGAGCGTTGCTAGCACAGATACGCAGTATTTT
TRBJ1-1 NA NA TRBV29-1 CSGTQSTEAFF TGCAGCGGGACACAGTCCACTGAAGCTTTCTTT
TRBJ2-7 TRBD1 NA TRBV6-1 CASSLTGPYEQYF TGTGCCAGCAGTTTGACAGGGCCCTACGAGCAGTACTTC
TRBJ2-1 TRBD1 once TRBV5-1 CASSLGTGGDEQFF TGCGCCAGCAGCTTGGGGACAGGGGGAGATGAGCAGTTCTTC
TRBJ1-2 TRBD1 NA TRBV5-1 CASSLASGTAIYGYTF TGCGCCAGCAGCTTGGCTTCTGGGACAGCCATCTATGGCTACACCTTC
TRBJ2-7 TRBD2 NA TRBV7-8 CASSSPGLAGYEQYF TGTGCCAGCAGCTCCCCCGGATTAGCGGGGTACGAGCAGTACTTC
TRBJ2-5 NA once TRBV5-6 CASSFDTGVGKQYF TGTGCCAGCAGCTTTGACACGGGGGTGGGGAAGCAGTACTTC
TRBJ2-2 TRBD2 few TRBV19 CASRSPSSGRRNTGELFF TGTGCCAGTAGATCCCCCTCTAGCGGGAGGAGGAACACCGGGGAGCTGTTTTTT
TRBJ1-2 NA NA TRBV19 CASSISGVYGYTF TGTGCCAGTAGTATAAGTGGAGTATATGGCTACACCTTC
TRBJ1-4 NA few TRBV5-4 CASSSEGGAVEKLFF TGTGCCAGCAGCTCGGAAGGGGGGGCCGTTGAAAAACTGTTTTTT
TRBJ2-1 NA few TRBV15 CATSRVRGYNEQFF TGTGCCACCAGCAGAGTCAGGGGCTACAATGAGCAGTTCTTC
TRBJ1-5 NA NA TRBV21-1 CASSKGPAGDSNQPQHF TGTGCCAGCAGCAAGGGTCCCGCAGGGGATAGCAATCAGCCCCAGCATTTT
TRBJ2-7 NA NA TRBV2 CASIPFRAGSNLKISYEQYF TGTGCCAGCATCCCCTTTCGCGCAGGCTCAAACTTAAAAATTTCCTACGAGCAGTACTTC
TRBJ1-5 TRBD1 NA TRBV18 CASSPRGQGAHTNSNQPQHF TGTGCCAGCTCACCCCGGGGACAGGGCGCCCATACGAATAGCAATCAGCCCCAGCATTTT
TRBJ2-2 TRBD1 NA TRBV4-3 CASSQDRGSGELFF TGCGCCAGCAGCCAGGACAGGGGTTCCGGGGAGCTGTTTTTT
TRBJ2-1 TRBD2 NA TRBV5-1 CASTDWGSGGDEQFF TGCGCCAGCACCGACTGGGGTAGCGGGGGCGATGAGCAGTTCTTC
TRBJ2-5 TRBD1 NA TRBV5-3 CARIQGAIETQYF TGTGCCAGGATACAGGGGGCGATTGAGACCCAGTACTTC
TRBJ1-6 NA NA TRBV5-1 CASSLQLDRNSPLHF TGCGCCAGCAGCCTACAGTTGGACAGAAATTCACCCCTCCACTTT
TRBJ2-1 TRBD2 NA TRBV27 CASTLGLAGRNEQFF TGTGCCAGCACCCTGGGACTAGCGGGACGGAATGAGCAGTTCTTC
TRBJ1-4 TRBD1 NA TRBV14 CASSPRQGYEKLFF TGTGCCAGCAGCCCTCGACAGGGGTATGAAAAACTGTTTTTT
TRBJ2-7 NA NA TRBV5-5 CASRPRLGAPYEQYF TGTGCCAGCAGGCCCAGGTTGGGGGCACCCTACGAGCAGTACTTC
TRBJ2-7 NA NA TRBV29-1 CSVDRVGGSGTYEQYF TGCAGCGTTGACAGGGTAGGTGGGAGCGGGACATACGAGCAGTACTTC
TRBJ1-5 TRBD1 few TRBV9 CASSAGGTGNQPQHF TGTGCCAGCAGCGCAGGGGGGACAGGGAATCAGCCCCAGCATTTT
TRBJ1-5 NA few TRBV2 CASRDDRNSNQPQHF TGTGCCAGCAGGGACGACAGGAATAGCAATCAGCCCCAGCATTTT
TRBJ1-2 TRBD1 NA TRBV11-1 CASSGQGHGYTF TGTGCCAGCAGCGGACAGGGACATGGCTACACCTTC
TRBJ1-4 TRBD1 NA TRBV19 CASTTGGSNEKLFF TGTGCCAGTACTACAGGGGGGTCTAATGAAAAACTGTTTTTT
TRBJ2-1 TRBD2 NA TRBV4-2 CASSQGHQGREDDNEQFF TGTGCCAGCAGCCAAGGCCACCAGGGGCGGGAGGATGACAATGAGCAGTTCTTC
TRBJ1-2 NA NA TRBV19 CASTRGYYGYTF TGTGCCAGTACCAGGGGTTACTATGGCTACACCTTC
TRBJ1-6 NA once TRBV9 CASSVGSVPMNNSPLHF TGTGCCAGCAGCGTAGGATCGGTCCCTATGAATAATTCACCCCTCCACTTT
TRBJ1-1 TRBD1 NA TRBV6-5 CASVGTGGLNTEAFF TGTGCCAGCGTCGGGACAGGGGGCTTGAACACTGAAGCTTTCTTT
TRBJ2-3 NA NA TRBV7-9 CASSPYTDTQYF TGTGCCAGCAGCCCCTACACAGATACGCAGTATTTT
TRBJ2-7 TRBD1 NA TRBV6-5 CASSYGDSYEQYF TGTGCCAGCAGTTACGGGGACAGCTACGAGCAGTACTTC
TRBJ2-3 NA NA TRBV9 CASSVTGWGRDTQYF TGTGCCAGCAGCGTAACAGGGTGGGGTAGAGATACGCAGTATTTT
TRBJ1-6 TRBD1 NA TRBV5-4 CASSTGQGPGNSPLHF TGTGCCAGCAGCACGGGACAGGGCCCCGGTAATTCACCCCTCCACTTT
TRBJ2-7 NA NA TRBV13 CASSSKYLGTSYEQYF TGTGCCAGCAGCTCCAAATATTTGGGCACATCCTACGAGCAGTACTTC
TRBJ2-5 TRBD2 NA TRBV7-2 CASSSYPGLAGDEGETQYF TGTGCCAGCAGCTCCTATCCCGGACTAGCGGGGGATGAGGGAGAGACCCAGTACTTC
TRBJ2-1 NA NA TRBV7-3 CASSLIGGEQFF TGTGCCAGCAGCTTAATTGGCGGGGAGCAGTTCTTC
TRBJ2-1 NA few TRBV11-2 CASSAISGNSYNEQFF TGTGCCAGCAGCGCCATAAGCGGTAACTCCTACAATGAGCAGTTCTTC
TRBJ2-7 TRBD2 NA TRBV5-6 CASSSRLASYEQYF TGTGCCAGCAGCTCTAGACTAGCGTCCTACGAGCAGTACTTC
TRBJ1-6 TRBD1 NA TRBV10-3 CAISELTGENSPLHF TGTGCCATCAGTGAGTTGACAGGGGAGAATTCACCCCTCCACTTT
TRBJ2-2 NA NA TRBV27 CASRGPTVSGELFF TGTGCCAGCCGCGGGCCGACGGTTTCCGGGGAGCTGTTTTTT
TRBJ2-3 TRBD2 NA TRBV12-5 CASGLRTSFTDTQYF TGTGCTAGTGGTTTGAGGACTAGTTTCACAGATACGCAGTATTTT
TRBJ1-2 NA NA TRBV14 CASSPADGGYTF TGTGCCAGCAGTCCCGCTGACGGGGGCTACACCTTC
TRBJ1-1 NA NA TRBV4-3 CASSQEVADTEAFF TGCGCCAGCAGCCAAGAAGTAGCGGACACTGAAGCTTTCTTT
TRBJ1-3 NA NA TRBV6-5 CASSYEGTGNTIYF TGTGCCAGCAGTTACGAGGGAACTGGAAACACCATATATTTT
TRBJ2-2 NA NA TRBV11-1 CASSSLTTGELFF TGTGCCAGCAGCTCCCTAACTACCGGGGAGCTGTTTTTT
TRBJ2-2 TRBD1 NA TRBV7-3 CASRRQGDTGELFF TGTGCCAGCAGGCGACAGGGGGACACCGGGGAGCTGTTTTTT
TRBJ2-3 TRBD2 NA TRBV15 CATSKAGRTDTQYF TGTGCCACCAGCAAAGCGGGACGCACAGATACGCAGTATTTT
TRBJ2-7 NA NA TRBV28 CASSLGQGSYEQYF TGTGCCAGCAGCTTAGGGCAGGGCTCCTACGAGCAGTACTTC